The 24 T cell receptor beta chains below all came from one sample that was sequenced in a study of shared clonotypes between healthy human individuals. TCRdb keeps only in-frame clones here, not all; method: immunoSEQ multiplex PCR. Of over a million clones listed, roughly 96% are singletons. The sample consisted of naive CD4+ T cells sorted from blood. The subset was: CD45RA+ positively selected. The receptors come from a man aged 25-40 years in good health.

The chain has TRBV2 and TRBJ2-5; 11 bases are a match to TRBD1. This CDR3 spans 15 amino acids. Germline assignment: CDR1 SNHLY and CDR2 FYNNEI. With V trimmed by 4 bases and J by 2 bases, 3 bases remained unmatched. The CDR3 nucleotides read TGTGCCAGCAGTGGGACAGGGGGCTCTCAAGAGACCCAGTACTTC. As protein: CASSGTGGSQETQYF.

The CDR3 DNA follows: TGCAGCGCCAGAGTGGGAGTCGACTCCTACAATGAGCAGTTCTTC. Protein: CSARVGVDSYNEQFF. This chain joins TRBV29-1 and TRBJ2-1; TRBD2 might be the D (5 bases). The ends were cut back, 7 bases at V and 0 bases at J, with 16 bases in the middle. This CDR3 is 15 amino acids long. The germline gives CDR1 SQVTM, CDR2 ANQGSEA.

The CDR3 DNA follows: TGTGCCAGCAGCTCTAAAAGAGCCAAAAACATTCAGTACTTC. It yields the protein CASSSKRAKNIQYF. This chain connects TRBV7-2 to TRBJ2-4, with unresolved D. Trimming took 4 bases from V and 0 from J, leaving 7 bases between them. Looked up from germline, CDR1 is SGHTA and CDR2 is FQGNSA. This CDR3 contains 14 residues.

This chain uses TRBV30 with TRBJ2-3, with D unresolved. V was shortened by 4 bases and J by 0 bases, with 14 bases between the two germline ends. Germline loops: CDR1 GTSNPN, CDR2 SVGIG (reference sequence). The CDR3 spans 15 residues. CDR3 protein: CAWKPGPASTDTQYF. CDR3 DNA: TGTGCCTGGAAACCCGGCCCAGCAAGCACAGATACGCAGTATTTT.

Notes on this clone: Distinct nucleotide sequences in the sample also encode this CDR3. CDR3 sequence: CASSYRPYGYTF. The CDR3 DNA follows: TGTGCCAGCAGTTACCGACCCTATGGCTACACCTTC. This chain joins TRBV6-5 and TRBJ1-2; D gene uncertain. Germline-derived CDR1 and CDR2 are MNHEY and SVGAGI. Deletions cut 2 bases from V and 4 bases from J, with 5 bases between. CDR3 length equals 12 residues.

V and J are TRBV28 and TRBJ1-1; perhaps TRBD1 as D (6 bases). The CDR3 is made up of 13 amino acids. The V gene's germline CDR1 is MDHEN and CDR2 SYDVKM. Between the trimmed V and J ends, which lost 3 bases and 9 bases, there was a span of 14 bases. The CDR3 DNA reads TGTGCCAGCAGTTTCTCTTGGGGGACAAAAGCTTTCTTT. The encoded protein is CASSFSWGTKAFF.

A remark on this clone: The sample holds other DNA sequences that translate to the same CDR3. V and J are TRBV18 and TRBJ1-3; D is undetermined. Looked up from germline, CDR1 is KGHSH and CDR2 is LQKENI. V was pared by 3 bases and J by 4 bases, with 7 bases between. This CDR3 comprises 13 residues. CDR3 in DNA: TGTGCCAGCTCACCGCGGACGGGAAACACCATATATTTT. Protein: CASSPRTGNTIYF.

The chain uses TRBV5-1 and TRBJ1-3; D call uncertain. Germline V gene lookup returns CDR1 SGHRS and CDR2 YFSETQ. V was clipped by 0 bases and J by 0 bases, with 7 bases between them. The CDR3 covers 15 residues. The CDR3 reads CASSLALSSGNTIYF. The DNA of the CDR3 is TGCGCCAGCAGCTTGGCCCTGAGCTCTGGAAACACCATATATTTT.

The gene calls are TRBV7-9 and TRBJ2-7; D perhaps matches TRBD2 (6 bases). V was pared by 5 bases and J by 4 bases, with 15 bases between. The CDR3 sequence is 14 residues long. Germline V gene data show CDR1 as SEHNR and CDR2 as FQNEAQ (reference sequence). The CDR3 sequence is CASSPRDAHYEQYF. In DNA form, the CDR3 reads TGTGCCAGCAGCCCGCGGGACGCCCATTACGAGCAGTACTTC. Using reference TRBV7-9 and TRBJ2-7 for the parts outside the CDR3, the full variable domain is DTGVSQNPRHKITKRGQNVTFRCDPISEHNRLYWYRQTLGQGPEFLTYFQNEAQLEKSRLLSDRFSAERPKGSFSTLEIQRTEQGDSAMYLCASSPRDAHYEQYFGPGTRLTVT.

V is TRBV15 and J is TRBJ2-7; D ambiguous. V was trimmed by 5 bases and J by 2 bases, leaving 13 bases between them. Germline loops: CDR1 LNHNV, CDR2 YYDKDF (reference sequence). The CDR3 sequence is 14 residues long. The CDR3 DNA reads TGTGCCACCAGCTCCCGGGCGAAGACCTACGAGCAGTACTTC. It yields the protein CATSSRAKTYEQYF. Looking up the rest from reference TRBV15 and TRBJ2-7 gives the full variable domain: DAMVIQNPRYQVTQFGKPVTLSCSQTLNHNVMYWYQQKSSQAPKLLFHYYDKDFNNEADTPDNFQSRRPNTSFCFLDIRSPGLGDTAMYLCATSSRAKTYEQYFGPGTRLTVT.

The CDR3 DNA reads as TGTGCCAGCAGCGAATATAGGGGGACTGGGGCCAACGTCCTGACTTTC. Amino acids: CASSEYRGTGANVLTF. The chain links TRBV9 to TRBJ2-6; tentatively, D is TRBD1 (6 bases). Germline V gene data show CDR1 as SGDLS and CDR2 as YYNGEE. The CDR3 covers 16 residues. Trimming took off 3 bases at V and 2 bases at J, with 12 bases between the two ends. Full variable domain (outside the CDR3, taken from reference TRBV9 and TRBJ2-6): DSGVTQTPKHLITATGQRVTLRCSPRSGDLSVYWYQQSLDQGLQFLIQYYNGEERAKGNILERFSAQQFPDLHSELNLSSLELGDSALYFCASSEYRGTGANVLTFGAGSRLTVL.

The chain recombines TRBV20-1 with TRBJ1-1; D remains unclear. The V end was cut by 3 bases, the J end by 9 bases, with 11 bases between. This CDR3 has 11 residues. CDR1 and CDR2 from the germline V gene are DFQATT and SNEGSKA (reference sequence). In nucleotides, the CDR3 is TGCAGTGCTAGCGAGGGTTTTAAAGCTTTCTTT. It translates to CSASEGFKAFF.

This chain uses TRBV7-9 with TRBJ2-1, with 8 bases identical to TRBD1. Germline V CDR1 and CDR2: SEHNR, FQNEAQ (reference sequence). Losses at the gene ends were 5 bases for V and 5 bases for J; bases not matched to a gene: 11. The CDR3 extends over 16 amino acids. CDR3 sequence (DNA): TGTGCCAGCAGCCACCCTGCGGGACAGGCCAACAATGAGCAGTTCTTC. Translated: CASSHPAGQANNEQFF.

J is TRBJ1-2 and V is TRBV7-8; D is possibly TRBD1 (5 bases). Germline V gene sequence: CDR1 SGHVS, CDR2 FQNEAQ. The CDR3 has 14 residues. Trimming shortened V by 3 bases and J by 7 bases, and 15 bases separated the two germline ends. CDR3 DNA sequence: TGTGCCAGCAGCTTCTACACCACCGGGGCTGGCTACACCTTC. Translating it yields CASSFYTTGAGYTF.

This chain joins TRBV6-5 and TRBJ1-2, with D uncertain. The CDR3 has 13 residues. Trimming removed 6 bases at V and 8 bases at J, with 16 bases between. The germline CDR1 and CDR2 sequences are MNHEY and SVGAGI. The CDR3 DNA sequence: TGTGCCAGCAGCCCGAAGACCCCGCGGGGCTACACCTTC. It encodes CASSPKTPRGYTF.

V gene TRBV18 combines with J gene TRBJ1-5; D gene uncertain. The CDR3 extends over 13 amino acids. Germline V gene data show CDR1 as KGHSH and CDR2 as LQKENI. Trimming cost V 1 base and J 6 bases, with 7 bases left between them. The CDR3 DNA follows: TGTGCCAGCTCACCACGGGGTAGTCAGCCCCAGCATTTT. Translating it yields CASSPRGSQPQHF.

The chain links TRBV11-3 to TRBJ2-5, with D hard to call. CDR1 SGHNT and CDR2 YENEEA come from the germline V gene. The CDR3 covers 13 residues. The V end was cut by 1 base, the J end by 5 bases, with 8 bases between. The chain's CDR3 is CASSLGIGETQYF. For the CDR3, the DNA is TGTGCCAGCAGCTTAGGAATCGGCGAGACCCAGTACTTC.

The sample holds one count of this clone. The sample contains more than one DNA sequence encoding this CDR3. V gene TRBV4-1 combines with J gene TRBJ2-7, with a weak D call TRBD1 (6 bases). The CDR3 runs to 15 residues. Germline CDR1 reads MGHRA; CDR2 reads YSYEKL. The V and J ends lost 1 base and 2 bases respectively, with 12 bases between them. The CDR3 protein is CASSQAPTGTYEQYF. In nucleotides, the CDR3 is TGCGCCAGCAGCCAAGCACCGACAGGAACCTACGAGCAGTACTTC.

The genes are TRBV7-9 and TRBJ2-7, with D maybe TRBD1 (6 bases). V lost 1 base to trimming and J lost 2 bases, with 15 bases between them. The CDR3 covers 16 residues. CDR1 is SEHNR and CDR2 is FQNEAQ in the germline V gene (reference sequence). The CDR3 spells CASSLVIGTPPYEQYF. CDR3 nucleotide sequence: TGTGCCAGCAGCTTAGTTATAGGGACACCTCCCTACGAGCAGTACTTC. Complete variable domain (other parts from reference TRBV7-9 and TRBJ2-7): DTGVSQNPRHKITKRGQNVTFRCDPISEHNRLYWYRQTLGQGPEFLTYFQNEAQLEKSRLLSDRFSAERPKGSFSTLEIQRTEQGDSAMYLCASSLVIGTPPYEQYFGPGTRLTVT.

CDR3 loop: CASSYRGAYLYEQYF. The CDR3 bases are TGTGCCAGCAGTTACCGGGGGGCTTACCTCTACGAGCAGTACTTC. This sequence joins TRBV6-5 and TRBJ2-7, with D tentatively TRBD2 (7 bases). The length of the CDR3 is 15 residues. Per the germline V gene, CDR1 is MNHEY and CDR2 is SVGAGI. The V end was cut by 2 bases, the J end by 3 bases, with 14 bases between.

This sequence joins TRBV7-9 and TRBJ2-1; 15 nucleotides match TRBD2. This CDR3 region has 15 residues. Germline-derived CDR1 and CDR2 are SEHNR and FQNEAQ (reference sequence). The ends lost 5 bases at V and 6 bases at J; junction bases unmatched: 2. The CDR3: CASSRTSGRANEQFF. The CDR3 DNA reads as TGTGCCAGCAGCCGGACTAGCGGGAGGGCCAATGAGCAGTTCTTC. Full variable domain (rest looked up from reference TRBV7-9 and TRBJ2-1): DTGVSQNPRHKITKRGQNVTFRCDPISEHNRLYWYRQTLGQGPEFLTYFQNEAQLEKSRLLSDRFSAERPKGSFSTLEIQRTEQGDSAMYLCASSRTSGRANEQFFGPGTRLTVL.

This chain joins TRBV5-1 and TRBJ1-1; weak D call: TRBD1 (5 bases). The CDR3 covers 14 residues. V shed 1 base and J shed 4 bases, with 11 bases lying between them. CDR1 is SGHRS and CDR2 is YFSETQ in the germline V gene. The CDR3: CASSLIGGGTEAFF. CDR3 coding DNA: TGCGCCAGCAGCTTGATCGGGGGTGGCACTGAAGCTTTCTTT.

J is TRBJ2-1 and V is TRBV9, with 12 bases lining up with TRBD2. V dropped 0 bases and J dropped 9; count of bases not matched to a gene: 10. Germline CDR1 SGDLS, CDR2 YYNGEE. The CDR3 runs to 17 residues. The CDR3 DNA sequence: TGTGCCAGCAGCGTAGCCATCCGGACTAGCGGGAAGGGTGAGCAGTTCTTC. Translating gives CASSVAIRTSGKGEQFF.

The gene calls are TRBV19 and TRBJ2-1, with D possibly matching TRBD2 (6 bases). V lost 8 bases to trimming and J lost 0 bases, with 14 bases between them. CDR3 length equals 15 residues. Germline V gene data show CDR1 as LNHDA and CDR2 as SQIVND (reference sequence). CDR3 amino acids: CASLSGLPSYNEQFF. CDR3 in DNA: TGTGCCAGTCTAAGCGGGCTGCCCTCCTACAATGAGCAGTTCTTC. Using reference TRBV19 and TRBJ2-1 for the parts outside the CDR3, the full variable domain is DGGITQSPKYLFRKEGQNVTLSCEQNLNHDAMYWYRQDPGQGLRLIYYSQIVNDFQKGDIAEGYSVSREKKESFPLTVTSAQKNPTAFYLCASLSGLPSYNEQFFGPGTRLTVL.